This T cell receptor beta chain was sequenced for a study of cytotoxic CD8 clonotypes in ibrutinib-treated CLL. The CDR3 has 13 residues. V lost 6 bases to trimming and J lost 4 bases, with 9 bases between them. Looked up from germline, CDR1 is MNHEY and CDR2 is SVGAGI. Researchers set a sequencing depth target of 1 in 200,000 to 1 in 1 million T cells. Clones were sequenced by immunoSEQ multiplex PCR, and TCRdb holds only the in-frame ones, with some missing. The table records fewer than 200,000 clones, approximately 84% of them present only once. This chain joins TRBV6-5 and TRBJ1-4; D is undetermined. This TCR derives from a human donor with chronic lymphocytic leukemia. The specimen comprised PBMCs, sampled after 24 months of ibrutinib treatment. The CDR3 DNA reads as TGTGCCAGCAGCTCCCTAGTTAATGAAAAACTGTTTTTT. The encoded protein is CASSSLVNEKLFF.